A selection of T cell receptor beta chains follows, all from one sample in a study of blood T cell repertoires in COVID-19. Profiling relied on immunoSEQ multiplex PCR, and the TCRdb table lists in-frame clones only, not all of them. The top ten clones hold 0.7% to 1% of a sample with over 450,000 clones, 89% of them seen once. The sequenced sample consisted of peripheral blood. All receptors derive from a man in his late teens or twenties with COVID-19, enrolled during active disease. CDR3s include the opening cysteine and the closing phenylalanine or tryptophan. The D gene is left open where the match is weak. Clone size appears in some rows only: once, few, many, or a class for an expanded clone.

abundance,j_gene,d_gene,v_gene,CDR3aa,CDR3nt
-,TRBJ1-4,TRBD1,TRBV4-1,CASSQSRQGNYEKLFF,TGCGCCAGCAGCCAATCTCGACAGGGGAACTATGAAAAACTGTTTTTT
-,TRBJ2-5,TRBD1,TRBV7-3,CASSLRDRDGQYF,TGTGCCAGCAGCTTAAGGGACAGGGATGGCCAGTACTTC
-,TRBJ1-6,TRBD1,TRBV27,CASRDRGSSPLHF,TGTGCCAGCAGGGACAGGGGTTCCTCACCCCTCCACTTT
once,TRBJ2-1,TRBD2,TRBV19,CASSIDSTIAGGQRSSYNEQFF,TGTGCCAGTAGTATAGATTCAACGATAGCGGGGGGGCAGAGAAGCTCCTACAATGAGCAGTTCTTC
-,TRBJ2-1,TRBD1,TRBV4-1,CASSPRGQGAGEQFF,TGCGCCAGCAGCCCCCGGGGACAGGGGGCCGGTGAGCAGTTCTTC
-,TRBJ1-5,-,TRBV5-8,CASSSFNQPQHF,TGTGCCAGCAGCTCTTTTAATCAGCCCCAGCATTTT
-,TRBJ2-7,TRBD1,TRBV18,CASSPPGQGGEQYF,TGTGCCAGCTCACCTCCGGGACAGGGTGGCGAGCAGTACTTC
-,TRBJ2-1,TRBD2,TRBV30,CAWTPGLAVYNEQFF,TGTGCCTGGACCCCGGGACTAGCTGTATACAATGAGCAGTTCTTC
-,TRBJ1-4,TRBD1,TRBV13,CASSLAGTELEF,TGTGCCAGCAGCTTAGCCGGGACAGAGCTAGAGTTT
-,TRBJ2-7,-,TRBV4-1,CASSQGTGGSSYEQYF,TGCGCCAGCAGCCAAGGTACGGGGGGCAGCTCCTACGAGCAGTACTTC
-,TRBJ2-3,-,TRBV25-1,CASSESSGSDTQYF,TGTGCCAGCAGTGAATCAAGCGGATCCGATACGCAGTATTTT
-,TRBJ2-1,TRBD2,TRBV19,CASSMLAGIHNEQFF,TGTGCCAGTAGTATGCTAGCGGGAATCCACAATGAGCAGTTCTTC
-,TRBJ1-1,-,TRBV19,CASSIQRSTEAFF,TGTGCCAGTAGTATACAGAGGAGCACTGAAGCTTTCTTT
-,TRBJ2-3,TRBD1,TRBV7-9,CASSFLQGATDTQYF,TGTGCCAGCAGCTTTCTACAGGGGGCGACAGATACGCAGTATTTT
-,TRBJ2-7,-,TRBV7-3,CASSLTAGGTYEQYF,TGTGCCAGCAGCTTAACGGCGGGCGGGACTTATGAGCAGTACTTC
-,TRBJ2-7,-,TRBV30,CAWSWGAYEQYF,TGTGCCTGGAGTTGGGGAGCCTACGAGCAGTACTTC
-,TRBJ2-3,TRBD2,TRBV5-4,CASSISGSFDTQYF,TGTGCCAGCAGCATTAGCGGGAGCTTCGATACGCAGTATTTT
-,TRBJ1-2,TRBD1,TRBV2,CASSDLGQGNGYTF,TGTGCCAGCAGTGACCTGGGACAGGGGAATGGCTACACCTTC
-,TRBJ2-3,TRBD1,TRBV7-8,CASSSNRGMRDTQYF,TGTGCCAGCAGCTCCAACAGGGGAATGAGAGATACGCAGTATTTT
-,TRBJ2-7,-,TRBV7-2,CASSLASGWSYEQYF,TGTGCCAGCAGCTTAGCTAGCGGATGGTCCTACGAGCAGTACTTC
-,TRBJ1-2,TRBD1,TRBV30,CAWSVYTGGGYTF,TGTGCCTGGAGTGTATACACAGGGGGTGGCTACACCTTC
-,TRBJ2-7,TRBD1,TRBV2,CASGQGGNYEQYF,TGTGCCAGTGGACAGGGGGGGAACTACGAGCAGTACTTC
-,TRBJ2-7,TRBD2,TRBV5-5,CASSFGRTSGAHYEQYF,TGTGCCAGCAGCTTCGGGCGGACTAGCGGGGCCCACTACGAGCAGTACTTC
-,TRBJ2-3,TRBD2,TRBV9,CASSVQASGKNTQYF,TGTGCCAGCAGCGTTCAGGCTAGCGGGAAAAATACGCAGTATTTT
-,TRBJ2-7,TRBD2,TRBV11-2,CASSSRTSGGPYEQYF,TGTGCCAGCAGCTCCCGAACTAGCGGGGGCCCCTACGAGCAGTACTTC
-,TRBJ2-2,-,TRBV4-1,CASSQDPQGYSGELFF,TGCGCCAGCAGCCAAGATCCCCAGGGGTACTCCGGGGAGCTGTTTTTT
-,TRBJ2-1,-,TRBV29-1,CSVNGGSSYNEQFF,TGCAGCGTTAATGGCGGAAGCTCCTACAATGAGCAGTTCTTC
-,TRBJ2-5,-,TRBV11-3,CASSRSGTQETQYF,TGTGCCAGCAGCCGGTCCGGGACTCAAGAGACCCAGTACTTC
-,TRBJ2-3,-,TRBV12-3/TRBV12-4,CASSYSFTDTQYF,TGTGCCAGCAGTTATTCTTTCACAGATACGCAGTATTTT
-,TRBJ2-5,-,TRBV24-1,CATRSNREETQYF,TGTGCCACCAGATCAAACAGGGAAGAGACCCAGTACTTC